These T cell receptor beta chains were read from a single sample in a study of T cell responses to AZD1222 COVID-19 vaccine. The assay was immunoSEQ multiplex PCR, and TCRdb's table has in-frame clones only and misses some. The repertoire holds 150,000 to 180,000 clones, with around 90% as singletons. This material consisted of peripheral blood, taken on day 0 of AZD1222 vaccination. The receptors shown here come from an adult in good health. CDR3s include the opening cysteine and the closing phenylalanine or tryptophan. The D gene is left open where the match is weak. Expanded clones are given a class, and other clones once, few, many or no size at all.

CDR3: CASSALGQGVYEQYF
DNA: TGTGCCAGCAGCGCGTTGGGACAGGGGGTCTACGAGCAGTACTTC
V: TRBV9
D: TRBD1
size: NA
J: TRBJ2-7

CDR3: CASSQVPRGSEAEKLFF
DNA: TGCGCCAGCAGCCAAGTCCCGCGCGGTTCCGAGGCTGAAAAACTGTTTTTT
V: TRBV4-3
D: NA
size: NA
J: TRBJ1-4

CDR3: CASSLGQRMNTGELFF
DNA: TGTGCCAGCAGTTTAGGACAGCGGATGAACACCGGGGAGCTGTTTTTT
V: TRBV25-1
D: NA
size: NA
J: TRBJ2-2

CDR3: CASSLVDRPGNTIYF
DNA: TGTGCCAGCAGCTTAGTGGACCGGCCTGGAAACACCATATATTTT
V: TRBV7-2
D: NA
size: NA
J: TRBJ1-3

CDR3: CASSPNFRPGTANGGYTF
DNA: TGTGCCAGCTCACCAAATTTCCGCCCCGGGACAGCTAATGGGGGCTACACCTTC
V: TRBV18
D: TRBD1
size: NA
J: TRBJ1-2

CDR3: CASSQDRGSTEAFF
DNA: TGTGCCAGCAGCCAGGACAGGGGAAGTACTGAAGCTTTCTTT
V: TRBV6-2/TRBV6-3
D: TRBD1
size: NA
J: TRBJ1-1

CDR3: CASSPSASGGAWETQYF
DNA: TGTGCCAGCAGCCCTTCGGCTAGCGGGGGGGCGTGGGAGACCCAGTACTTC
V: TRBV2
D: TRBD2
size: NA
J: TRBJ2-5

CDR3: CASSWGQLNTEAFF
DNA: TGTGCCAGCAGCTGGGGACAGCTGAACACTGAAGCTTTCTTT
V: TRBV7-2
D: TRBD1
size: NA
J: TRBJ1-1

CDR3: CASSFGQGWQPQHF
DNA: TGTGCCAGTAGTTTCGGACAGGGGTGGCAGCCCCAGCATTTT
V: TRBV19
D: TRBD1
size: NA
J: TRBJ1-5

CDR3: CASSTGQGITYEQYF
DNA: TGTGCCAGCTCTACGGGACAGGGAATTACCTACGAGCAGTACTTC
V: TRBV18
D: TRBD1
size: few
J: TRBJ2-7

CDR3: CASSLAYGQGRFQYF
DNA: TGTGCCAGCAGCTTAGCGTATGGACAGGGCCGTTTTCAGTACTTC
V: TRBV7-2
D: TRBD1
size: NA
J: TRBJ2-5

CDR3: CASSARLAESTDTQYF
DNA: TGTGCCAGCAGCGCCCGACTAGCTGAGAGCACAGATACGCAGTATTTT
V: TRBV9
D: TRBD2
size: NA
J: TRBJ2-3

CDR3: CASSLDGGVSGELFF
DNA: TGCGCCAGCAGCTTGGACGGGGGCGTGTCCGGGGAGCTGTTTTTT
V: TRBV5-1
D: NA
size: NA
J: TRBJ2-2

CDR3: CASSREGPANYGYTF
DNA: TGTGCCAGCTCGAGGGAGGGACCAGCTAACTATGGCTACACCTTC
V: TRBV2
D: NA
size: NA
J: TRBJ1-2

CDR3: CASSGGQENEKLFF
DNA: TGTGCCAGCAGTGGGGGACAGGAGAATGAAAAACTGTTTTTT
V: TRBV2
D: TRBD1
size: NA
J: TRBJ1-4

CDR3: CASSQTENYGYTF
DNA: TGTGCCAGCAGCCAGACAGAGAACTATGGCTACACCTTC
V: TRBV12-3/TRBV12-4
D: NA
size: NA
J: TRBJ1-2

CDR3: CASFTPRGRGYEQYF
DNA: TGTGCCAGCTTCACGCCCCGGGGCCGAGGTTACGAGCAGTACTTC
V: TRBV6-6
D: NA
size: NA
J: TRBJ2-7

CDR3: CASTGGDIKDEKLFF
DNA: TGTGCCAGTACGGGGGGGGACATTAAAGATGAAAAACTGTTTTTT
V: TRBV19
D: NA
size: NA
J: TRBJ1-4

CDR3: CASRTSGYTGELFF
DNA: TGTGCCAGCAGGACTAGCGGGTACACCGGGGAGCTGTTTTTT
V: TRBV25-1
D: TRBD2
size: NA
J: TRBJ2-2

CDR3: CASSHGGLEAFF
DNA: TGCGCCAGCAGCCACGGGGGTTTGGAAGCTTTCTTT
V: TRBV4-1
D: NA
size: NA
J: TRBJ1-1